These T cell receptor beta chains were read from a single sample in a study of spatial heterogeneity in lung cancer. MiXCR was run by TCRdb on the 5' RACE reads, yielding one entry per CDR3 protein. The sample gives around 75,000 distinct CDR3 sequences, about an eighth of which show up once; 6.5% to 8.5% is in the top ten. This specimen was PBMCs, taken at surgery. The receptors originated from a male donor with early-stage non-small cell lung cancer. CDR3s include the opening cysteine and the closing phenylalanine or tryptophan. A D gene is named only where the DNA matches it firmly. Only some rows state a clone size, as once, few, many or a class for expanded clones.

V gene: TRBV5-1
D gene: TRBD1
J gene: TRBJ2-6
clone size: NA
CDR3 DNA: TGCGCCAGCAGCCCTGGGACAGGCCTCTCTGGGGCCAACGTCCTGACTTTC
CDR3 protein: CASSPGTGLSGANVLTF

V gene: TRBV15
D gene: TRBD2
J gene: TRBJ2-1
clone size: NA
CDR3 DNA: TGTGCCACCAGCAGAGGATGGGAGGGGTCCTACAATGAGCAGTTCTTC
CDR3 protein: CATSRGWEGSYNEQFF

V gene: TRBV29-1
D gene: TRBD1
J gene: TRBJ1-1
clone size: many
CDR3 DNA: TGCAGCGTCGCCGGACAGGGGCAAGCTTTCTTT
CDR3 protein: CSVAGQGQAFF

V gene: TRBV6-1
D gene: NA
J gene: TRBJ1-5
clone size: many
CDR3 DNA: TGTGCCAGCACCTTGGCAGGACATAGCAATCAGCCCCAGCATTTT
CDR3 protein: CASTLAGHSNQPQHF

V gene: TRBV4-2
D gene: TRBD1
J gene: TRBJ2-5
clone size: many
CDR3 DNA: TGTGCCAGCAGCCCCCGACAGGGGCCGAACGGAGAGACCCAGTACTTC
CDR3 protein: CASSPRQGPNGETQYF

V gene: TRBV7-9
D gene: NA
J gene: TRBJ2-3
clone size: many
CDR3 DNA: TGTGCCAGCAGCCCCCTCGCGGGATCCACAGATACGCAGTATTTT
CDR3 protein: CASSPLAGSTDTQYF

V gene: TRBV5-6
D gene: NA
J gene: TRBJ1-2
clone size: many
CDR3 DNA: TGTGCCAGCAGCCGGACCGCTAACTATGGCTACACCTTC
CDR3 protein: CASSRTANYGYTF

V gene: TRBV20-1
D gene: NA
J gene: TRBJ1-2
clone size: many
CDR3 DNA: TGCAGTGCCTACCGGGACTCCAGCGAGTACACCTTC
CDR3 protein: CSAYRDSSEYTF

V gene: TRBV7-9
D gene: NA
J gene: TRBJ2-1
clone size: NA
CDR3 DNA: TGTGCCAGCAGCTTCTTCGTTAGTTCAAGGGATGATGAGCAGTTCTTC
CDR3 protein: CASSFFVSSRDDEQFF

V gene: TRBV25-1
D gene: TRBD1
J gene: TRBJ1-1
clone size: many
CDR3 DNA: TGTGCCAGCAGACGACAGGGGGCGACTGAAGCTTTCTTT
CDR3 protein: CASRRQGATEAFF

V gene: TRBV12-3/TRBV12-4
D gene: TRBD1
J gene: TRBJ2-1
clone size: few
CDR3 DNA: TGTGCCAGCAGTCTTCTACAGGGGGCTGGATCCTACAATGAGCAGTTCTTC
CDR3 protein: CASSLLQGAGSYNEQFF

V gene: TRBV4-2
D gene: NA
J gene: TRBJ2-5
clone size: NA
CDR3 DNA: TGTGCCAGCAGCCAAAACCGGGGCGGCCAAGAGACCCAGTACTTC
CDR3 protein: CASSQNRGGQETQYF

V gene: TRBV7-9
D gene: NA
J gene: TRBJ2-7
clone size: NA
CDR3 DNA: TGTGCCAGCAGCTTAGTGGAACTCCCCTACGAGCAGTACTTC
CDR3 protein: CASSLVELPYEQYF

V gene: TRBV5-1
D gene: NA
J gene: TRBJ2-1
clone size: few
CDR3 DNA: TGCGCCAGCAGCCCCGAGGGGTCGCCCTCCTACAATGAGCAGTTCTTC
CDR3 protein: CASSPEGSPSYNEQFF

V gene: TRBV5-1
D gene: TRBD2
J gene: TRBJ2-1
clone size: NA
CDR3 DNA: TGCGCCAGCAGCTTGGTCGGCGGGAGCGCAAACAATGAGCAGTTCTTC
CDR3 protein: CASSLVGGSANNEQFF

V gene: TRBV6-1
D gene: NA
J gene: TRBJ1-6
clone size: NA
CDR3 DNA: TGTGCCAGCTCGGACAGTTCCTATAATTCACCCCTCCACTTT
CDR3 protein: CASSDSSYNSPLHF

V gene: TRBV20-1
D gene: TRBD1
J gene: TRBJ2-7
clone size: many
CDR3 DNA: TGCAGTGCTTTAAACCCCGGGACAGGGGCCTACGAGCAGTACTTC
CDR3 protein: CSALNPGTGAYEQYF